The 23 T cell receptor beta chains below come from one sample, sequenced in a study of blood T cell repertoires in COVID-19. Clones were sequenced by immunoSEQ multiplex PCR, and TCRdb holds only the in-frame ones, with some missing. The sample lists roughly 440,000 clones; around 88% were seen once. The sequencing input was peripheral blood. These receptor sequences come from a woman aged 50 to 60 with COVID-19, enrolled during active disease.

The CDR3 DNA reads TGCGCCAGAGCCTGCGAGCAGTACTTC. Protein product: CARACEQYF. The chain couples TRBV23-1 to TRBJ2-7; D gene ambiguous. TRBV23-1 is reported as an ORF; its role is uncertain. This CDR3 is built from 9 residues. The V and J ends lost 9 bases and 6 bases respectively, with 6 bases between them.

This chain joins TRBV28 and TRBJ1-4; D remains ambiguous. Trimming left V 3 bases short and J 6 bases short, with 8 bases between. This CDR3 comprises 13 residues. Germline-derived CDR1 and CDR2 are MDHEN and SYDVKM. CDR3 sequence: CASSLIQDEKLFF. The DNA of the CDR3 is TGTGCCAGCAGTTTGATCCAGGATGAAAAACTGTTTTTT.

The V and J genes are TRBV12-3 or TRBV12-4 and TRBJ1-2; TRBD1 is a possible D gene (5 bases). The CDR3 has 13 amino acids. Between the trimmed V and J ends, which lost 4 bases and 3 bases, there was a span of 9 bases. For the CDR3, the DNA is TGTGCCAGCAGTTCGGAAGGGGACTATGGCTACACCTTC. Encoded protein: CASSSEGDYGYTF.

V is TRBV23-1 and J is TRBJ1-1; 7 bases agree with TRBD1. TRBV23-1 is given ORF status, its function remaining uncertain. The CDR3 is made up of 15 amino acids. The V and J ends lost 8 bases and 8 bases, in that order; junction bases with no gene match: 17. The CDR3 DNA sequence: TGCGCCAGCTCCCGGGACAGACTCCTCATCTGGGAAGCTTTCTTT. Translating it yields CASSRDRLLIWEAFF.

Comment on this clone: A read error may account for a junction end that differs from germline. The gene calls are TRBV5-1 and TRBJ1-1, with D hard to call. This CDR3 contains 12 residues. Germline assignment: CDR1 SGHRS and CDR2 YFSETQ. The CDR3 sequence: CASSLEATKAFF. The CDR3 DNA is TGCGCCAGCAGCTTGGAGGCCACTAAAGCTTTCTTT.

The chain uses TRBV18 and TRBJ2-5, with 8 nucleotides matching TRBD1. After removal of 3 bases from V and 4 bases from J, the junction contained 1 base not matched to a gene. There are 13 residues in the CDR3. CDR1 is KGHSH and CDR2 is LQKENI in the germline V gene. CDR3 nucleotides: TGTGCCAGCTCACCCGACAGGGGAGAGACCCAGTACTTC. Its translation is CASSPDRGETQYF.

V usage is TRBV29-1 and J usage is TRBJ1-2; a possible D gene is TRBD1 (6 bases). The CDR3 is 13 residues long. V lost 5 bases and J 6 bases, leaving 16 bases between the germline ends. Germline-derived CDR1 and CDR2 are SQVTM and ANQGSEA. DNA of the CDR3: TGCAGCGTTCCCACAGGGAGGGCGGATGGCTACACCTTC. It yields the protein CSVPTGRADGYTF.

The genes are TRBV5-4 and TRBJ2-7, with 7 bases fitting TRBD1. Per germline, CDR1 SGHNT and CDR2 YYREEE (reference sequence). CDR3 length: 13 amino acids. With V trimmed by 3 bases and J by 3 bases, 3 bases remained unmatched. CDR3 sequence: CASSSGTDYEQYF. The CDR3 DNA reads TGTGCCAGCAGCTCCGGGACAGACTACGAGCAGTACTTC.

The chain combines TRBV5-6 with TRBJ1-1; 8 bases fit TRBD1. CDR3 length: 14 residues. CDR1 is SGHDT, CDR2 YYEEEE, per germline. Trimming cost V 4 bases and J 0 bases; bases outside gene matches: 2. In nucleotides, the CDR3 is TGTGCCAGCAGCAAGGACAGGGTGAACACTGAAGCTTTCTTT. The encoded protein is CASSKDRVNTEAFF.

The chain joins TRBV9 to TRBJ1-1; the D gene is possibly TRBD1 (5 bases). Germline V gives CDR1 SGDLS, CDR2 YYNGEE. This CDR3 region has 14 residues. Trimming removed 2 bases at V and 4 bases at J, with 12 bases between. CDR3 sequence (DNA): TGTGCCAGCAGCGTCTTGGGGCGCGGCACTGAAGCTTTCTTT. Translation: CASSVLGRGTEAFF. Together with reference TRBV9 and TRBJ1-1, the CDR3 gives the full variable domain: DSGVTQTPKHLITATGQRVTLRCSPRSGDLSVYWYQQSLDQGLQFLIQYYNGEERAKGNILERFSAQQFPDLHSELNLSSLELGDSALYFCASSVLGRGTEAFFGQGTRLTVV.

This chain joins TRBV6-5 and TRBJ1-2; the D is unclear. The CDR3 loop spans 15 amino acids. Trimming stripped 0 bases from V and 3 bases from J, with 11 bases between. The germline V gene encodes CDR1 MNHEY and CDR2 SVGAGI. The chain's CDR3 is CASSYSPRVHYGYTF. The DNA for the CDR3 is TGTGCCAGCAGTTACTCCCCCCGGGTCCACTATGGCTACACCTTC.

The chain links TRBV24-1 to TRBJ2-3, with D tentatively TRBD2 (6 bases). This CDR3 is built from 14 residues. Trimming left V 3 bases short and J 5 bases short, with 11 bases between. Germline assignment: CDR1 KGHDR and CDR2 SFDVKD. DNA of the CDR3: TGTGCCACCAGTGATGGGGGGAGAGGAGATACGCAGTATTTT. As protein: CATSDGGRGDTQYF.

The rearrangement uses TRBV9 and TRBJ1-2, with D maybe TRBD1 (5 bases). Germline values: CDR1 SGDLS, CDR2 YYNGEE. Deletions cut 2 bases from V and 3 bases from J, with 11 bases between. There are 14 residues in the CDR3. Here the CDR3 reads CASSVDSSHYGYTF. CDR3 DNA sequence: TGTGCCAGCAGCGTTGACAGTTCTCACTATGGCTACACCTTC.

The CDR3 coding sequence is TGTGCCAGCAGCTTAAGCAACTCGAACACTGAAGCTTTCTTT. This encodes CASSLSNSNTEAFF. The V gene is TRBV5-5, the J gene TRBJ1-1; D gene unclear. The germline V gene has CDR1 SGHKS and CDR2 YYEKEE (reference sequence). CDR3 length equals 14 residues. V dropped 2 bases and J dropped 1 base, with 9 bases sitting between them.

The V and J genes are TRBV27 and TRBJ1-1, with 8 positions matching TRBD1. The V and J ends lost 3 bases and 5 bases, in that order; junction bases with no gene match: 5. CDR3 size: 14 residues. The germline V gene has CDR1 MNHEY and CDR2 SMNVEV (reference sequence). This CDR3 is CASSLNRGMTEAFF. Here the CDR3 DNA reads TGTGCCAGCAGTTTGAACAGGGGGATGACTGAAGCTTTCTTT.

The chain couples TRBV7-9 to TRBJ2-3; 9 bases align to TRBD1. Losses at the gene ends were 5 bases for V and 6 bases for J; bases not matched to a gene: 6. Germline V CDR1 and CDR2: SEHNR, FQNEAQ (reference sequence). The CDR3 runs 14 residues. The CDR3 loop reads CASSPGTGSDTQYF. In DNA form, the CDR3 reads TGTGCCAGCAGCCCCGGGACAGGGTCCGATACGCAGTATTTT.

The chain recombines TRBV7-8 with TRBJ1-2; D perhaps matches TRBD1 (6 bases). The CDR3 is 16 residues long. Trimming removed 1 base at V and 1 base at J, with 13 bases between. Germline lookup yields CDR1 SGHVS and CDR2 FQNEAQ. The CDR3 DNA is TGTGCCAGCAGCTTAGGGGTACAGGGAGATAACTATGGCTACACCTTC. Amino acids: CASSLGVQGDNYGYTF.

The chain couples TRBV30 to TRBJ1-2; the D is unclear. The CDR3 extends over 14 amino acids. Deletions cut 0 bases from V and 4 bases from J, with 12 bases between. CDR1 and CDR2 (germline): GTSNPN, SVGIG (reference sequence). The CDR3 loop is CAWSVGGEGYGYTF. The CDR3 DNA sequence: TGTGCCTGGAGTGTAGGCGGCGAAGGCTATGGCTACACCTTC.

The gene calls are TRBV2 and TRBJ2-3; tentative D call: TRBD2 (6 bases). This CDR3 contains 12 residues. Germline loops: CDR1 SNHLY, CDR2 FYNNEI. Trimming pared 5 bases from V and 6 bases from J, leaving 9 bases between. DNA of the CDR3: TGTGCCAGCAGTCTCAGCGGGGATACGCAGTATTTT. It specifies CASSLSGDTQYF.

This chain connects TRBV6-1 to TRBJ2-7; TRBD2 agrees at 8 bases. Germline CDR1 is MNHNS and CDR2 is SASEGT. This CDR3 has 15 amino acids. The V segment lost 2 bases and the J segment 2 bases; nucleotides outside the gene matches: 5. Written as DNA, the CDR3 is TGTGCCAGCAGTGAACAGAGCGGGGGTCCCTACGAGCAGTACTTC. Protein product: CASSEQSGGPYEQYF.

The V call is TRBV5-1, the J call TRBJ1-3; 10 nucleotides agree with TRBD1. Germline loops: CDR1 SGHRS, CDR2 YFSETQ. This CDR3 is 17 amino acids long. V was pared by 3 bases and J by 1 base, with 7 bases of the junction left unmatched. The CDR3 nucleotides read TGCGCCAGCAGCTCAACCGGGACAGGGGAATCTGGAAACACCATATATTTT. The encoded protein is CASSSTGTGESGNTIYF.

The CDR3 loop is CASSALREKLFF. The CDR3 coding sequence is TGTGCCAGCAGCGCCCTGCGGGAAAAACTGTTTTTT. The chain recombines TRBV21-1 with TRBJ1-4. TRBV21-1 is deemed a pseudogene. The CDR3 covers 12 residues.

The table lists this clone with a count of one. V and J are TRBV10-3 and TRBJ2-5, with a tentative D call TRBD2 (5 bases). The V end was cut by 6 bases, the J end by 3 bases, with 14 bases between. This CDR3 has 14 residues. Germline V lookup: CDR1 ENHRY, CDR2 SYGVKD. The CDR3 DNA reads TGTGCCATCAGACCACACCGGGGAGAAGAGACCCAGTACTTC. Translation: CAIRPHRGEETQYF.